This T cell receptor beta chain was profiled in a study of CD8+CD57+ T cells in acquired aplastic anemia. Whole-study results and caveats: Sharing between patients and controls was observed for twenty-nine CD8+ CDR3 sequences.

Genomic DNA served as template for TCR beta VDJ and CDR3 profiling. TCRdb independently ran MiXCR on the reads; one entry per CDR3 protein. The table has 260,000 or so distinct CDR3 sequences, around 45% seen once. About this clonotype: What it recognizes is unknown.

Before being chosen for sequencing, patients had shown CD8+CD57+ cell expansion by flow cytometry. Severe acquired aplastic anemia was present in all patients. There was no therapy given to any patient before the blood sampling took place. The CDR3 loop spans 13 amino acids. CDR1 is SEHNR, CDR2 FQNEAQ, per germline (reference sequence). Trimming cost V 5 bases and J 6 bases; bases outside gene matches: 6. The material sequenced was sorted CD4+, CD8+, or CD8+CD57+ T cells (not recorded which) from PBMCs. The chain carries TRBV7-9 and TRBJ2-7, with TRBD2 matching over 8 bases. This TCR derives from a human donor with aplastic anemia. CDR3 protein: CASSRTRGVEQYF. The CDR3 DNA reads as TGTGCCAGCAGCCGAACGCGGGGGGTCGAGCAGTACTTC.